The present T cell receptor beta chain was sequenced within a study of T cell clones after liver transplantation. As for the study in general: Three of the eight recipients were HCV-positive; the rest had non-autoimmune, non-viral transplant indications. Blood was drawn pre-transplant, before withdrawal, and after full or failed withdrawal.

Germline V gene lookup returns CDR1 MDHEN and CDR2 SYDVKM. Germline trimming cut 6 bases from V and 8 bases from J; bases unmatched to any gene: 13. The CDR3 sequence is 15 residues long. Repertoires were generated with immunoSEQ multiplex PCR, while TCRdb's copy carries only in-frame clones and drops some. The data show 70,000 to 80,000 clones, with more than 90% seen just once and less than 3% held by the top ten. Sequencing used CD4+ T cells from blood, obtained before liver transplant. The source of this sequence is a human donor who received a liver transplant. J is TRBJ1-2 and V is TRBV28; 9 bases match TRBD1. The CDR3 spells CASSLQGALVEGYTF. The CDR3 region has the DNA TGTGCCAGCAGCTTACAGGGGGCGCTGGTGGAAGGCTACACCTTC.